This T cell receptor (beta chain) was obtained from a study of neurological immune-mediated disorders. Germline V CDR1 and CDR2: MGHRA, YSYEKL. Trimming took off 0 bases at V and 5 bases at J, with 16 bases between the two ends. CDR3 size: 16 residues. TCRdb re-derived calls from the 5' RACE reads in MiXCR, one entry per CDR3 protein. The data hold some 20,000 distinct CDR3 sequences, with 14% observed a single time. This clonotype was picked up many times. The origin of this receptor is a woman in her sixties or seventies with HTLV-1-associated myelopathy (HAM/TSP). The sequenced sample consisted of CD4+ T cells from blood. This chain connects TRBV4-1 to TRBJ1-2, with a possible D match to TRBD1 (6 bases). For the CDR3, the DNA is TGCGCCAGCAGCCAAGAACGTGAGGGGAGGGGGTATGGCTACACCTTC. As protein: CASSQEREGRGYGYTF.